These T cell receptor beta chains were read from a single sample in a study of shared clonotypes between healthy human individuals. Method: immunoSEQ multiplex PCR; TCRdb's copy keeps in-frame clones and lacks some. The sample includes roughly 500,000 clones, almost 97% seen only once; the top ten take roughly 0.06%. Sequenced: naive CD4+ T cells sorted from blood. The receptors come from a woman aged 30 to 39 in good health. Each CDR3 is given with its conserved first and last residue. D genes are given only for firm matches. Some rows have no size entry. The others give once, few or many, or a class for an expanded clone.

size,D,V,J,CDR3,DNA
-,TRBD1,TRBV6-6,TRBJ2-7,CASTYTGGAYEQYF,TGTGCCAGCACTTATACAGGGGGCGCGTACGAGCAGTACTTC
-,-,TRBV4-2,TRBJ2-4,CASSHPSGDKNIQYF,TGTGCCAGCAGCCACCCATCTGGGGATAAAAACATTCAGTACTTC
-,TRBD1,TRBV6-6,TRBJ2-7,CASSPGQGSYEQYF,TGTGCCAGCAGTCCGGGACAGGGGTCCTACGAGCAGTACTTC
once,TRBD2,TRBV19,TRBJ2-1,CASSYGTSGTNEQFF,TGTGCCAGTAGTTACGGGACTAGCGGGACTAATGAGCAGTTCTTC
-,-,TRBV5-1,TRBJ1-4,CASSLAGRVVEKLFF,TGCGCCAGCAGCTTGGCAGGCAGGGTTGTGGAAAAACTGTTTTTT
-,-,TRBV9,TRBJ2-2,CASSAFNANTGELFF,TGTGCCAGCAGCGCCTTCAACGCGAACACCGGGGAGCTGTTTTTT
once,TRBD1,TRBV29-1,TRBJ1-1,CSVDWGQGTEAFF,TGCAGCGTTGACTGGGGACAGGGCACTGAAGCTTTCTTT
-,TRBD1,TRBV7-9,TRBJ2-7,CASSLAGQGIEQYF,TGTGCCAGCAGCTTAGCAGGACAGGGAATCGAGCAGTACTTC
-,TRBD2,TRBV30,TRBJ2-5,CAWTRLAGGQETQYF,TGTGCCTGGACGCGACTAGCGGGAGGCCAAGAGACCCAGTACTTC
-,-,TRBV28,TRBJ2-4,CASSSRREGNKNIQYF,TGTGCCAGCAGTTCTCGGCGTGAGGGGAACAAAAACATTCAGTACTTC
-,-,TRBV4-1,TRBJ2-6,CASSQDGRDRISGANVLTF,TGCGCCAGCAGCCAAGATGGGAGGGACAGGATCTCTGGGGCCAACGTCCTGACTTTC
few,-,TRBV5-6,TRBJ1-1,CASSSSRNTEAFF,TGTGCCAGCAGCTCTAGTAGGAACACTGAAGCTTTCTTT
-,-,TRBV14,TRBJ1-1,CASGERDGIMAEAFF,TGTGCCAGCGGCGAAAGGGACGGAATAATGGCTGAAGCTTTCTTT
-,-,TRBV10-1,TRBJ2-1,CASSGPGPEQFF,TGCGCCAGCAGTGGACCGGGTCCTGAGCAGTTCTTC
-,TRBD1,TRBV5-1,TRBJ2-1,CASSSYSPGQGDYNEQFF,TGCGCCAGCAGCTCCTACTCACCGGGACAGGGGGACTACAATGAGCAGTTCTTC
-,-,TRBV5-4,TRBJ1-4,CASSLGINEKLFF,TGTGCCAGCAGCTTGGGGATCAATGAAAAACTGTTTTTT
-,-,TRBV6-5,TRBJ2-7,CASSLADLANEQYF,TGTGCCAGCAGTTTAGCGGATCTCGCGAACGAGCAGTACTTC
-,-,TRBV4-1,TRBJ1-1,CASREIMNTEAFF,TGCGCCAGCAGGGAAATCATGAACACTGAAGCTTTCTTT
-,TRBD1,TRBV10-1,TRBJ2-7,CASSGETGGEQYF,TGCGCCAGCAGTGGGGAGACAGGGGGCGAGCAGTACTTC
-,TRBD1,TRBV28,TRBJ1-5,CASSRADRDGGPQHF,TGTGCCAGCAGCCGCGCTGACAGGGACGGTGGGCCCCAGCATTTT
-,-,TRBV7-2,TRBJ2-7,CASSLDQRSYEQYF,TGTGCCAGCAGCTTAGATCAGCGGTCCTACGAGCAGTACTTC
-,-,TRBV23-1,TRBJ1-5,CASSQSRGYRTGNQPQHF,TGCGCCAGCAGTCAATCGAGGGGGTACAGGACTGGCAATCAGCCCCAGCATTTT
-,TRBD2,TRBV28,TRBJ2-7,CASSYPSGRGSYEQYF,TGTGCCAGCAGTTATCCTAGCGGGAGAGGTTCCTACGAGCAGTACTTC
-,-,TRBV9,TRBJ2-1,CASSVGPGPYSYNEQFF,TGTGCCAGCAGCGTAGGTCCAGGTCCTTACTCCTACAATGAGCAGTTCTTC
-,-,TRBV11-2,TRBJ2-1,CASSLGVGFSYNEQFF,TGTGCCAGCAGCTTAGGTGTGGGGTTCTCCTACAATGAGCAGTTCTTC
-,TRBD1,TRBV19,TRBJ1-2,CASRSDREYSYGYTF,TGTGCCAGTAGGTCCGACAGGGAGTATAGCTATGGCTACACCTTC
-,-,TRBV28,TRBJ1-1,CASSLYGRLNTEAFF,TGTGCCAGCAGTTTATATGGCAGGCTGAACACTGAAGCTTTCTTT
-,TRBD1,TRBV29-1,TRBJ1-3,CSVVGQDRADTIYF,TGCAGCGTTGTGGGCCAAGACAGGGCGGACACCATATATTTT
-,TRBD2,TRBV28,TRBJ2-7,CASRLAGGSSYEQYF,TGTGCCAGCAGGTTGGCGGGAGGTAGCTCCTACGAGCAGTACTTC
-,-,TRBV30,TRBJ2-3,CAWSPQVRDTQYF,TGTGCCTGGAGTCCTCAGGTCCGCGATACGCAGTATTTT
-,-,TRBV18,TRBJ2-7,CASSPGGKTTYEQYF,TGTGCCAGCTCACCGGGCGGTAAAACCACCTACGAGCAGTACTTC
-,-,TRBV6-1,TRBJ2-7,CASSEAGQKFYEQYF,TGTGCCAGCAGTGAAGCGGGCCAGAAGTTTTACGAGCAGTACTTC
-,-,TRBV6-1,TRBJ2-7,CATSSRYEQYF,TGTGCCACCTCCTCGCGATACGAGCAGTACTTC
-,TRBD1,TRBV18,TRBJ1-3,CASSRTGAGNTIYF,TGTGCCAGCTCAAGGACAGGGGCCGGAAACACCATATATTTT
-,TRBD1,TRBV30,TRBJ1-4,CAWSIIGTVEKLFF,TGTGCCTGGAGTATCATAGGGACAGTAGAAAAACTGTTTTTT
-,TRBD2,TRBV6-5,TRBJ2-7,CASRYSGSSEQYF,TGTGCCAGCAGATACAGCGGGAGCAGCGAGCAGTACTTC
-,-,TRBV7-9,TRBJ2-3,CASSRKGGTDTQYF,TGTGCCAGCAGCCGAAAGGGCGGCACAGATACGCAGTATTTT